This T cell receptor (beta chain) emerged from a study of T cells in Graves' hyperthyroidism and ophthalmopathy. Amplified regions were TCR beta CDR3 sequences from RNA transcripts. Initially, a first-round RT-PCR of the TCR CDR3 employed the HTBI primer set. TCRdb used MiXCR to reprocess the multiplex PCR reads, holding one entry per CDR3 protein. The sample comprises fewer than 850,000 distinct CDR3 sequences, roughly 17% of which are singletons, and around 15% rests with the top ten. This clonotype has only a few counts. A lack of ophthalmopathy progression within 18 months defined stable Graves' hyperthyroidism. The V and J ends lost 0 bases and 4 bases respectively, with 12 bases between them. There are 15 residues in the CDR3. In germline, CDR1 is SEHNR, CDR2 FQNEAQ (reference sequence).

The sequence was collected from a middle-aged man with Graves' hyperthyroidism. Sequenced: blood. The V gene is TRBV7-9, the J gene TRBJ1-1, with D perhaps matching TRBD1 (5 bases). The CDR3 sequence: CASSLAWGGSTEAFF. In nucleotides, the CDR3 is TGTGCCAGCAGCTTAGCGTGGGGGGGGTCCACTGAAGCTTTCTTT.